This TCR beta chain appears in the sequencing data of a study of identical twins. This CDR3 is built from 12 residues. V lost 6 bases, J lost 4 bases, and 9 bases lay in between. In every case, the donor was a healthy Caucasian. MiXCR, applied by TCRdb to the 5' RACE reads, yields one record per CDR3 protein. The sample lists 200,000 to 300,000 distinct CDR3 sequences; approximately 7% were seen once. This clonotype was seen more than once but under ten times. These same data were also listed under a study on yellow fever vaccine responses in identical twins.

Sequences were obtained from memory (CD45RO+) T cells sorted from blood. The sequence came from a woman younger than 35 in good health. This sequence joins TRBV12-3 or TRBV12-4 and TRBJ1-2; the D is unclear. DNA of the CDR3: TGTGCCAGCAGGATCCAGACCTATGGCTACACCTTC. This encodes CASRIQTYGYTF.